What follows are 13 T cell receptor beta chains derived from one specimen sequenced in a study of lymphopenia after photon versus proton radiotherapy. Sequencing was performed with immunoSEQ multiplex PCR; in TCRdb, only in-frame clones are kept and a portion is missing. The repertoire holds 55,000 to 75,000 clones, with roughly 88% as singletons. Sequencing used peripheral blood, obtained from a patient treated with photon-based radiotherapy. All receptors come from a woman between 70 and 85 years old with pancreatic cancer.

The chain carries TRBV13 and TRBJ2-6; 9 nucleotides agree with TRBD2. The V and J ends lost 5 bases and 2 bases, in that order; junction bases with no gene match: 7. CDR1 is PRHDT, CDR2 FYEKMQ, per germline (reference sequence). This CDR3 is 17 amino acids long. DNA of the CDR3: TGTGCCAGCAGCCCCGTCGGCGGGAGGGCTGGGGCCAACGTCCTGACTTTC. It specifies CASSPVGGRAGANVLTF. Variable domain in full (rest from reference TRBV13 and TRBJ2-6): AAGVIQSPRHLIKEKRETATLKCYPIPRHDTVYWYQQGPGQDPQFLISFYEKMQSDKGSIPDRFSAQQFSDYHSELNMSSLELGDSALYFCASSPVGGRAGANVLTFGAGSRLTVL.

This chain joins TRBV9 and TRBJ2-5; D is ambiguous. The CDR3 is made up of 11 amino acids. The V end was cut by 3 bases, the J end by 5 bases, with 5 bases between. Germline V gene sequence: CDR1 SGDLS, CDR2 YYNGEE. CDR3 sequence reads: CASSAGETQYF. In nucleotides, the CDR3 is TGTGCCAGCAGCGCCGGGGAGACCCAGTACTTC.

This chain uses TRBV25-1 with TRBJ1-1, with D perhaps TRBD1 (5 bases). The CDR3 has 13 amino acids. In germline, CDR1 is MGHDK, CDR2 SYGVNS. V was pared by 6 bases and J by 8 bases, with 16 bases between. CDR3 nucleotides: TGTGCCAGCAGCCCTGGGGGTGTGGTGGAAGCTTTCTTT. Protein: CASSPGGVVEAFF. The whole variable domain, remainder taken from reference TRBV25-1 and TRBJ1-1, is EADIYQTPRYLVIGTGKKITLECSQTMGHDKMYWYQQDPGMELHLIHYSYGVNSTEKGDLSSESTVSRIRTEHFPLTLESARPSHTSQYLCASSPGGVVEAFFGQGTRLTVV.

The chain joins TRBV28 to TRBJ2-1; 8 positions match TRBD1. The J segment lost 7 bases and the V segment lost 3 bases, leaving 11 bases of the junction unmatched. In germline, CDR1 is MDHEN, CDR2 SYDVKM. CDR3 length: 16 amino acids. CDR3 nucleotide sequence: TGTGCCAGCAGTTTGCCCCGGGGGACAGGTGGGAATGAGCAGTTCTTC. Translated: CASSLPRGTGGNEQFF.

The V gene is TRBV19, the J gene TRBJ1-2; no definite D call. The CDR3 is 14 amino acids. CDR1 is LNHDA, CDR2 SQIVND, per germline (reference sequence). Trimming took off 7 bases at V and 1 base at J, with 13 bases between the two ends. The CDR3 nucleotides read TGTGCCAGTACATCGGTATCTCTTAACTATGGCTACACCTTC. Translating gives CASTSVSLNYGYTF.

The V and J genes are TRBV7-9 and TRBJ1-6; 7 positions match TRBD1. V was clipped by 3 bases and J by 10 bases; unmatched bases: 3. Germline-derived CDR1 and CDR2 are SEHNR and FQNEAQ (reference sequence). The CDR3 length is 13 residues. CDR3 loop: CASSFGTESPLHF. The CDR3 DNA reads TGTGCCAGCAGCTTTGGGACAGAATCACCCCTCCACTTT.

The J gene is TRBJ1-3, the V gene TRBV4-1, with a weak D call TRBD1 (5 bases). Per the germline V gene, CDR1 is MGHRA and CDR2 is YSYEKL. The CDR3 has 20 amino acids. The germline V and J ends were trimmed by 8 bases and 7 bases, with 36 bases remaining between them. The CDR3 reads CASQAGQGSGGGSSWNTIYF. In DNA, the CDR3 is TGCGCCAGCCAGGCCGGGCAGGGATCTGGCGGAGGGTCCAGCTGGAACACCATATATTTT.

This chain links TRBV19 with TRBJ2-1; 13 bases map to TRBD2. CDR1 is LNHDA, CDR2 SQIVND, per germline (reference sequence). This CDR3 has 15 residues. The J segment lost 7 bases and the V segment lost 5 bases, leaving 5 bases of the junction unmatched. The DNA for the CDR3 is TGTGCCAGTAGTCGGGGACTAGCGGGAAGTAATGAGCAGTTCTTC. Its protein product is CASSRGLAGSNEQFF.

V gene TRBV29-1 combines with J gene TRBJ2-1, with D possibly matching TRBD2 (5 bases). Deletions cut 0 bases from V and 9 bases from J, with 9 bases between. This CDR3 spans 12 amino acids. Germline CDR1 reads SQVTM; CDR2 reads ANQGSEA. This CDR3 is CSVEESGFEQFF. In DNA form, the CDR3 reads TGCAGCGTTGAAGAATCGGGGTTTGAGCAGTTCTTC.

CDR3 sequence (DNA): TGTGCCAGTAGTATTGGGGGAAACACCATATATTTT. It translates to CASSIGGNTIYF. The genes are TRBV19 and TRBJ1-3; D not resolved. This CDR3 has 12 residues. Trimming removed 3 bases from V and 4 bases from J, with 4 bases in between. Germline loops: CDR1 LNHDA, CDR2 SQIVND (reference sequence).

The chain links TRBV7-2 to TRBJ2-3; 7 bases agree with TRBD2. The J segment lost 3 bases and the V segment lost 5 bases, leaving 8 bases of the junction unmatched. CDR1 and CDR2 (germline): SGHTA, FQGNSA. This CDR3 region has 15 residues. CDR3 nucleotide sequence: TGTGCCAGCAGCCCCCGGGGAGGGAAAACAGATACGCAGTATTTT. Its protein is CASSPRGGKTDTQYF.

This clone appeared a single time. The rearrangement uses TRBV6-6 and TRBJ2-1, with a possible D match to TRBD1 (5 bases). V was shortened by 6 bases and J by 9 bases, with 12 bases between the two germline ends. The CDR3 covers 12 residues. From germline, CDR1 is MNHNY and CDR2 SVGAGI (reference sequence). CDR3: CASSSLQVEQFF. The CDR3 DNA reads as TGTGCCAGCAGCTCCTTACAGGTTGAGCAGTTCTTC.

This chain links TRBV5-5 with TRBJ2-3, with 11 bases fitting TRBD2. CDR3 size: 19 residues. The J segment lost 0 bases and the V segment lost 0 bases, leaving 9 bases of the junction unmatched. CDR1 and CDR2 (germline): SGHKS, YYEKEE (reference sequence). The CDR3 bases are TGTGCCAGCAGCTTGGCCTGGAATAGCGGGAGGGTTAGCACAGATACGCAGTATTTT. Translated, it gives CASSLAWNSGRVSTDTQYF.